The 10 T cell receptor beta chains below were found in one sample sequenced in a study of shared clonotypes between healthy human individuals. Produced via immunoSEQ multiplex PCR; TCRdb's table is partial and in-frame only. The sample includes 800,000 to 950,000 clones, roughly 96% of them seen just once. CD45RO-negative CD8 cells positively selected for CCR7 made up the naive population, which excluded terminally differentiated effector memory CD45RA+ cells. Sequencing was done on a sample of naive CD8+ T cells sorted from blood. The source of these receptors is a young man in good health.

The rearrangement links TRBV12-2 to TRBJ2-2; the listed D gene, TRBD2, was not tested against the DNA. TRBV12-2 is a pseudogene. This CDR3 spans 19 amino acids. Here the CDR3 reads CASRLVMAGGPCRFGELFF. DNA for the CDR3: TGTGCAAGTCGCTTAGTGATGGCGGGAGGGCCATGTCGCTTTGGGGAGCTGTTTTTT.

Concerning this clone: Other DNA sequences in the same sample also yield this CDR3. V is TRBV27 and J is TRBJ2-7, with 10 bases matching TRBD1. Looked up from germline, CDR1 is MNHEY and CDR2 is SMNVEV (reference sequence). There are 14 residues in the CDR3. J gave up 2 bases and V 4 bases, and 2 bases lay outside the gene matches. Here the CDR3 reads CASSSGQGAYEQYF. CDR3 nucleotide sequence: TGTGCCAGCAGTTCCGGACAGGGGGCCTACGAGCAGTACTTC.

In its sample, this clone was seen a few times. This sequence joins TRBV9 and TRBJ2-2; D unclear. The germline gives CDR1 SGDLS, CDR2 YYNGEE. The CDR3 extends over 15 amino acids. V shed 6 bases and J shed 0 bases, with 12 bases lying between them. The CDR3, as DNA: TGTGCCAGCAATGGGGTTGACACGAACACCGGGGAGCTGTTTTTT. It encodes CASNGVDTNTGELFF.

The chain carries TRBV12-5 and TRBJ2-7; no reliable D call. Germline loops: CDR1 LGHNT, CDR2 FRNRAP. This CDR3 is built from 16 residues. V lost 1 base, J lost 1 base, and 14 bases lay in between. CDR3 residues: CASGLDAAPFSYEQYF. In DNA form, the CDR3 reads TGTGCTAGTGGTTTGGACGCAGCCCCGTTTTCCTACGAGCAGTACTTC.

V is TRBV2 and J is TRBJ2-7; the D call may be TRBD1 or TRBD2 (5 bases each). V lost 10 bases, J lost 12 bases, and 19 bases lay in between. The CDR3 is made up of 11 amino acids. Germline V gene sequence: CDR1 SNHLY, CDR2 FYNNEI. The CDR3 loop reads CATRTEGSAYF. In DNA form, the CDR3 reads TGTGCCACCCGTACAGAGGGGTCCGCGTACTTC.

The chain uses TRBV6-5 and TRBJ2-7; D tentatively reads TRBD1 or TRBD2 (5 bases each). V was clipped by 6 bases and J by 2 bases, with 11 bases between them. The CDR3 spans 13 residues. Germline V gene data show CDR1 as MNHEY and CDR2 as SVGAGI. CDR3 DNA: TGTGCCAGCAGAGGGACCTCAGCCTACGAGCAGTACTTC. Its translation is CASRGTSAYEQYF.

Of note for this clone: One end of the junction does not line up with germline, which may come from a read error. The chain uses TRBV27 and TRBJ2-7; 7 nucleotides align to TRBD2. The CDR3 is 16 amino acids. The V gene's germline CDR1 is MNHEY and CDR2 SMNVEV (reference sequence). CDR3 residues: CASSSYLSGISYGQYF. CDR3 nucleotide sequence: TGTGCCAGCAGTTCATACCTAAGCGGGATCTCCTACGGGCAGTACTTC.

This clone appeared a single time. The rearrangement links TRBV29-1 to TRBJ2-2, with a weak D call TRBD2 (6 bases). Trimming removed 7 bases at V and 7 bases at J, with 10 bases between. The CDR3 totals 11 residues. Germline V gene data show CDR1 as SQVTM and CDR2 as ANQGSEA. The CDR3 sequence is CSAQGGGELFF. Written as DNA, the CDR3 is TGCAGCGCGCAGGGAGGCGGGGAGCTGTTTTTT.

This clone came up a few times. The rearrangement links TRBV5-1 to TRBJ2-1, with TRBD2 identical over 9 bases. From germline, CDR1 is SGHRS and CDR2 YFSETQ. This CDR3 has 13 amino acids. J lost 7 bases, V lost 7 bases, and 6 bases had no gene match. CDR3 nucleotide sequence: TGCGCCAGCGGGGGGACTAGCTATAATGAGCAGTTCTTC. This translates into CASGGTSYNEQFF.

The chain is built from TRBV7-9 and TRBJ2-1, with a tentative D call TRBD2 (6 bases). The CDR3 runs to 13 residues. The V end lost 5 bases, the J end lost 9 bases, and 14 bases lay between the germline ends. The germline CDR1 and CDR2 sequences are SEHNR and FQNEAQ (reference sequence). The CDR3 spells CASSRGGTREQFF. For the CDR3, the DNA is TGTGCCAGCAGCCGCGGCGGGACTCGTGAGCAGTTCTTC. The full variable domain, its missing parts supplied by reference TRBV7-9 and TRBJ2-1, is DTGVSQNPRHKITKRGQNVTFRCDPISEHNRLYWYRQTLGQGPEFLTYFQNEAQLEKSRLLSDRFSAERPKGSFSTLEIQRTEQGDSAMYLCASSRGGTREQFFGPGTRLTVL.